The following is a TCR beta chain sequence with its context. Its recognized antigen is unknown. Base quality data are lacking; no much larger clone is found one base away. Libraries were prepared through the immunoSEQ multiplex PCR assay. The clones in this table, taken by TCRdb from immuneACCESS, are in-frame only. Not every clone is retained; where verified, under half of the shortfall comes from an unresolved V gene, and the cause of the rest is unknown. Across this sample there are about 120,000 clones, with more than 70% seen only once. The ten most abundant clones make up approximately 2.2% of the sample. The source of the sample is a study of control samples from healthy donors and cancer patients (dated by TCRdb to 2020 to 2022). The germline V gene gives CDR1 as SGHTA and CDR2 as FQGNSA. Trimming costs V 1 base and J 7 bases, and their ends lie 14 bases apart. The CDR3 runs 14 residues from the cysteine to the phenylalanine. CDR3 DNA is the only sequence kept; it has 42 bases, read in frame from the first base.

The TCR sequence derives from a woman aged 65 to 85 in good health. The sequenced material came from blood. The chain couples TRBV7-2 to TRBJ2-7; the D gene is perhaps TRBD1, from 5 matching bases. The DNA is TGTGCCAGCAGCTTAGAGGGCAGCGCAGGGGAGCAGTACTTC. Its protein reads: CASSLEGSAGEQYF.